The text below deals with one TCR beta chain. The sample belongs to a study of blood T cell repertoires in COVID-19. Using immunoSEQ multiplex PCR, the repertoire was profiled, and TCRdb retains in-frame clones only, with some absent. Seen here are more than 70,000 clones, 70% to 90% observed once, and the top ten hold 7% to 7.5%. V gave up 5 bases and J gave up 0 bases, with 13 bases separating them. The germline V gene has CDR1 ENHRY and CDR2 SYGVKD. The length of the CDR3 is 16 residues. This sequence originates from a man between 60 and 75 years old with acute or convalescent COVID-19. The chain recombines TRBV10-3 with TRBJ1-4, with D possibly being TRBD1 (6 bases). Sequencing was performed on peripheral blood. The CDR3 DNA reads TGTGCCATCAGTTCCGGGACACTTGCAACTAATGAAAAACTGTTTTTT. It specifies CAISSGTLATNEKLFF.